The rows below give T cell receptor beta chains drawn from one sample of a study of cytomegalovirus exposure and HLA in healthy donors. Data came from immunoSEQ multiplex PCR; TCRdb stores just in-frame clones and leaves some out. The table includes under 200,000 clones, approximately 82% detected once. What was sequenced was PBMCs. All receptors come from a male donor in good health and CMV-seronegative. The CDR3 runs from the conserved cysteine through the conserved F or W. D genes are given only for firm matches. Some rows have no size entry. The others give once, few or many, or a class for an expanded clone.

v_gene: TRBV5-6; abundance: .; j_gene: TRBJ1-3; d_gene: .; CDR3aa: CASSSPGVSGNTIYF; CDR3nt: TGTGCCAGCAGCTCACCAGGGGTCTCTGGAAACACCATATATTTT
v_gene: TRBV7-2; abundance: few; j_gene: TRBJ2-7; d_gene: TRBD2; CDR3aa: CASSPGTSGTYEQYF; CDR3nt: TGTGCCAGCAGCCCGGGGACTAGCGGAACCTACGAGCAGTACTTC
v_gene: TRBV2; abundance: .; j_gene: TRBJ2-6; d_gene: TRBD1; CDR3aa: CASNLGQPVGGANVLTF; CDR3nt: TGTGCCAGCAACCTGGGACAGCCCGTTGGCGGGGCCAACGTCCTGACTTTC
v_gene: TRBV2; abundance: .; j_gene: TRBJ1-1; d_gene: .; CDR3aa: CASRKGSGQLGPEAFF; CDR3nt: TGTGCCAGCAGAAAGGGGTCCGGACAGCTAGGGCCTGAAGCTTTCTTT
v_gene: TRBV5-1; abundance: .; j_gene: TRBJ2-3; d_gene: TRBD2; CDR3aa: CASSLGLAGITDTQYF; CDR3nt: TGCGCCAGCAGCTTGGGACTAGCGGGGATCACAGATACGCAGTATTTT
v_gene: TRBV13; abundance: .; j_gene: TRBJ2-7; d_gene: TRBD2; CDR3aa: CASSLGVGLEPSYEQYF; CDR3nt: TGTGCCAGCAGCTTAGGGGTAGGACTAGAACCAAGCTACGAGCAGTACTTC
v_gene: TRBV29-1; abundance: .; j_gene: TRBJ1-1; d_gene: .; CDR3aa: CSVAVTSMNTEAFF; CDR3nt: TGCAGCGTTGCTGTGACAAGCATGAACACTGAAGCTTTCTTT
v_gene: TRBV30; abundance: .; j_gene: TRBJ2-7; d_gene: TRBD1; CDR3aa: CAWSVGQGACEQYF; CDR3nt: TGTGCCTGGAGTGTGGGACAGGGGGCGTGCGAGCAGTACTTC
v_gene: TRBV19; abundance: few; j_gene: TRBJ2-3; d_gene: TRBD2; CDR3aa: CASRPGLAGTDTQYF; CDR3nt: TGTGCCAGTAGACCGGGACTAGCGGGCACAGATACGCAGTATTTT
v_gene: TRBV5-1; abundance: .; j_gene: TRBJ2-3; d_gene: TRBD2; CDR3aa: CASSFLGLAGGVTDTQYF; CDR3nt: TGCGCCAGCAGCTTTTTGGGACTAGCGGGAGGGGTGACAGATACGCAGTATTTT
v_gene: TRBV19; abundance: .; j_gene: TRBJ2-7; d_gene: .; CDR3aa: CASSTTTVAYEQYF; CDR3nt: TGTGCCAGTAGTACTACCACCGTAGCCTACGAGCAGTACTTC
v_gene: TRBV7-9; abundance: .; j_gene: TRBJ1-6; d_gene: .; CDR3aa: CASSLDLGHSPLHF; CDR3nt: TGTGCCAGCAGCTTAGACCTGGGGCATTCACCCCTCCACTTT
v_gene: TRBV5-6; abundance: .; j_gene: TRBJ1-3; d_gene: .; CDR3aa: CASSLAAPALSGNTIYF; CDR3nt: TGTGCCAGCAGCTTGGCAGCGCCGGCTCTCTCTGGAAACACCATATATTTT
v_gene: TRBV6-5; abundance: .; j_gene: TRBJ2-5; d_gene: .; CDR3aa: CASSSSGSRETQYF; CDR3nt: TGTGCCAGCAGTTCATCGGGGAGCCGGGAGACCCAGTACTTC
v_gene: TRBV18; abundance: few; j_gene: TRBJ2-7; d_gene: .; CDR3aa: CASSPKTAYEQYF; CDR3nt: TGTGCCAGCTCACCGAAGACAGCCTACGAGCAGTACTTC
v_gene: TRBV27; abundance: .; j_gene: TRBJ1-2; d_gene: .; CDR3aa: CASSLQGLAPSGYTF; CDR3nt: TGTGCCAGCAGTTTACAGGGGCTGGCTCCTTCTGGCTACACCTTC
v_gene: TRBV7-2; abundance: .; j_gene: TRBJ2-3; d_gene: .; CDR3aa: CASRQADTQYF; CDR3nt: TGTGCCAGCAGGCAGGCAGATACGCAGTATTTT
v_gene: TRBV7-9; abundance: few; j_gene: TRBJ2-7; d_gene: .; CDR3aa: CASSLNGYEQYF; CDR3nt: TGTGCCAGCAGCCTGAACGGGTACGAGCAGTACTTC
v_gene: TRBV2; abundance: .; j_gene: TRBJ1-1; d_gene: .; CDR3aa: CASNQGPEAFF; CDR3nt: TGTGCCAGCAACCAGGGCCCTGAAGCTTTCTTT
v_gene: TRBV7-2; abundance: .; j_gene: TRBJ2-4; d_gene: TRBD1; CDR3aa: CASSPETGAKNIQYF; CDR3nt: TGTGCCAGCAGCCCCGAGACAGGGGCAAAAAACATTCAGTACTTC
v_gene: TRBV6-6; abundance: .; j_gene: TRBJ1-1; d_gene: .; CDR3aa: CAGDSGLDTEAFF; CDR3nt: TGTGCCGGGGACTCCGGATTGGACACTGAAGCTTTCTTT
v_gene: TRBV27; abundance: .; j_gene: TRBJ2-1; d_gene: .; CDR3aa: CASSSTSYNEQFF; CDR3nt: TGTGCCAGCAGTTCCACTAGCTACAATGAGCAGTTCTTC
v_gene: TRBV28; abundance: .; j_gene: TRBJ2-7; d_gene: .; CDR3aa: CASSTSIDSTYEQYF; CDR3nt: TGTGCCAGCAGTACCTCTATAGACAGCACCTACGAGCAGTACTTC
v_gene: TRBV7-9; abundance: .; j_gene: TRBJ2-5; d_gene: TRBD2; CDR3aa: CASRFERDQVQETQYF; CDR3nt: TGTGCCAGCAGGTTCGAGCGGGATCAGGTCCAAGAGACCCAGTACTTC
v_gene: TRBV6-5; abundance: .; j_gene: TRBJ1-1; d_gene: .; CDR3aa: CASSMGQRGNTEAFF; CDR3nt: TGTGCCAGCAGCATGGGACAACGAGGGAACACTGAAGCTTTCTTT
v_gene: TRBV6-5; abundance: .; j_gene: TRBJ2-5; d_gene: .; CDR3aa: CASSGGFPQETQYF; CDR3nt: TGTGCCAGCAGTGGAGGGTTCCCCCAAGAGACCCAGTACTTC
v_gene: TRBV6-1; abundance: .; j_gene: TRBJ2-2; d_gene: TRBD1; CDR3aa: CASNRDRDTGELFF; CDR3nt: TGTGCCAGCAACCGGGACAGGGACACCGGGGAGCTGTTTTTT
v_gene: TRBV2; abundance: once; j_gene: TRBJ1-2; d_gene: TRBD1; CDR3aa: CASIYEQGVGGYTF; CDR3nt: TGTGCCAGCATTTATGAACAGGGGGTGGGTGGCTACACCTTC